The 13 T cell receptor beta chains below all came from one sample that was sequenced in a study of T cell repertoires in cytomegalovirus infection. Their recognized antigens are unknown. TCRdb ran MiXCR on the reads and lists one entry per CDR3 protein. In the table there are 450,000 to 650,000 distinct CDR3 sequences, around 40% of which are singletons. Sequencing was performed on cultured PBMCs, taken from culture after CMV antigen stimulation. These receptors all come from a human donor in good health (CMV status not recorded). Some clones in this sample may be carry-over from other donors' samples.

In its sample, this clonotype was seen a few times. The genes are TRBV25-1 and TRBJ2-6, with D possibly matching TRBD1 (6 bases). CDR3 length: 16 amino acids. Germline V gene data show CDR1 as MGHDK and CDR2 as SYGVNS. Trimming took off 6 bases at V and 0 bases at J, with 12 bases between the two ends. CDR3 coding DNA: TGTGCCAGCAGGGGACATTCCGGCTCTGGGGCCAACGTCCTGACTTTC. Its protein product is CASRGHSGSGANVLTF.

This clonotype was detected only a few times. The genes are TRBV27 and TRBJ2-7, with 10 bases lining up with TRBD1. The V segment lost 6 bases and the J segment 4 bases; nucleotides outside the gene matches: 9. CDR1 is MNHEY and CDR2 is SMNVEV in the germline V gene (reference sequence). The CDR3 has 15 amino acids. The CDR3 sequence is CASSDWDRGGYEQYF. The CDR3 nucleotides read TGTGCCAGCAGCGACTGGGACAGGGGTGGGTACGAGCAGTACTTC.

The chain uses TRBV12-3 or TRBV12-4 and TRBJ2-7, with D unclear. The germline V and J ends were trimmed by 6 bases and 4 bases, with 19 bases remaining between them. The CDR3 covers 15 residues. The CDR3 protein is CASSRTGPLKYEQYF. As DNA, the CDR3 is TGTGCCAGCAGCCGTACGGGTCCCCTAAAATACGAGCAGTACTTC.

The chain is built from TRBV19 and TRBJ2-1; TRBD2 is a possible D gene (6 bases). CDR1 is LNHDA, CDR2 SQIVND, per germline (reference sequence). Trimming took 3 bases from V and 5 from J, leaving 14 bases between them. CDR3 size: 15 residues. CDR3 coding DNA: TGTGCCAGTAGTATCTTGGGGACTCAAAACAATGAGCAGTTCTTC. Its translation is CASSILGTQNNEQFF.

In regard to this clonotype: Its ends do not fully match the called genes, so a read error is possible. The CDR3: CAGSRPRGGRRETQYF. The DNA for the CDR3 is TGTGCCGGCAGCAGACCTCGGGGGGGCCGAAGAGAGACCCAGTACTTC. This chain connects TRBV5-6 to TRBJ2-5, with 8 nucleotides matching TRBD2. Germline V CDR1 and CDR2: SGHDT, YYEEEE. The CDR3 spans 16 residues.

This clonotype was observed once. The chain uses TRBV12-3 or TRBV12-4 and TRBJ2-1; no definite D call. Trimming removed 7 bases at V and 4 bases at J, with 14 bases between. The CDR3 is 14 amino acids. The CDR3 is CASNLRTDYNEQFF. The CDR3, as DNA: TGTGCCAGCAACCTAAGGACCGATTACAATGAGCAGTTCTTC.

The chain has TRBV18 and TRBJ1-2, with TRBD1 matching 9 bases. V lost 4 bases to trimming and J lost 0 bases; unmatched junction nucleotides: 9. This CDR3 comprises 17 residues. In germline, CDR1 is KGHSH, CDR2 LQKENI. CDR3 sequence reads: CASSQLSGTGTNYGYTF. CDR3 coding DNA: TGTGCCAGCTCACAATTATCCGGGACAGGGACTAACTATGGCTACACCTTC.

The chain carries TRBV20-1 and TRBJ1-3, with 7 bases aligning to TRBD1. V shed 1 base and J 0 bases; nucleotides not matched to a gene: 6. The CDR3 loop spans 16 amino acids. The germline CDR1 and CDR2 sequences are DFQATT and SNEGSKA (reference sequence). The chain's CDR3 is CSARARQGSSGNTIYF. Here the CDR3 DNA reads TGCAGTGCTAGAGCTCGACAGGGAAGCTCTGGAAACACCATATATTTT.

The rearrangement links TRBV7-6 to TRBJ1-2; TRBD1 is a possible D gene (6 bases). Germline V gene data show CDR1 as SGHVS and CDR2 as FNYEAQ. This CDR3 region has 13 residues. V dropped 5 bases and J dropped 7 bases, with 14 bases sitting between them. DNA for the CDR3: TGTGCCAGCAGCCTATTACAGGGTATTGGCTACACCTTC. It encodes CASSLLQGIGYTF.

The gene calls are TRBV7-2 and TRBJ1-4; no clear D. Germline loops: CDR1 SGHTA, CDR2 FQGNSA. This CDR3 contains 13 residues. V lost 3 bases and J 3 bases, leaving 5 bases between the germline ends. The DNA for the CDR3 is TGTGCCAGCAGCTTGTGGTCTAATGAAAAACTGTTTTTT. Its protein product is CASSLWSNEKLFF. Based on the CDR3 plus reference TRBV7-2 and TRBJ1-4, the full variable domain is GAGVSQSPSNKVTEKGKDVELRCDPISGHTALYWYRQSLGQGLEFLIYFQGNSAPDKSGLPSDRFSAERTGGSVSTLTIQRTQQEDSAVYLCASSLWSNEKLFFGSGTQLSVL.

The rearrangement links TRBV20-1 to TRBJ1-2; no reliable D call. The germline CDR1 and CDR2 sequences are DFQATT and SNEGSKA (reference sequence). Trimming took off 5 bases at V and 4 bases at J, with 14 bases between the two ends. There are 13 residues in the CDR3. The CDR3 DNA reads as TGCAGTGCTGAAGTGGGGTCCCTCTATGGCTACACCTTC. This gives the protein CSAEVGSLYGYTF.

This clonotype has more than one count but fewer than ten. The chain's CDR3 is CASSLGGLRGEQFF. CDR3 nucleotide sequence: TGTGCCAGCAGCTTAGGTGGCCTGCGGGGTGAGCAGTTCTTC. The chain couples TRBV7-2 to TRBJ2-1, with a possible D match to TRBD2 (6 bases). Trimming shortened V by 1 base and J by 9 bases, and 13 bases separated the two germline ends. CDR3 length equals 14 residues. Germline V CDR1 and CDR2: SGHTA, FQGNSA. Combining the CDR3 with reference TRBV7-2 and TRBJ2-1 gives the whole variable domain GAGVSQSPSNKVTEKGKDVELRCDPISGHTALYWYRQSLGQGLEFLIYFQGNSAPDKSGLPSDRFSAERTGGSVSTLTIQRTQQEDSAVYLCASSLGGLRGEQFFGPGTRLTVL.

CDR3 DNA sequence: TGTGCCACACGACAGGGCCCCAACGAGCAGTACTTC. As protein: CATRQGPNEQYF. V and J are TRBV10-3 and TRBJ2-7, with TRBD1 matching over 7 bases. Germline CDR1 reads ENHRY; CDR2 reads SYGVKD. The CDR3 sequence is 12 residues long. The trim removed 10 bases at V and 5 bases at J, leaving 8 bases unmatched.